The present entry profiles one TCR beta chain with its context. Its target is not known. The data belong to a study of shared clonotypes between healthy human individuals. General study findings and limits: Compared with memory subsets, naive subsets generally had larger estimated richness.

After removal of 4 bases from V and 6 bases from J, the junction contained 6 bases not matched to a gene. Germline loops: CDR1 SGHNT, CDR2 YYREEE (reference sequence). The CDR3 is 16 residues long. TCRdb's copy holds only in-frame clones and misses some; the assay was immunoSEQ multiplex PCR. The profile shows approximately 940,000 clones, about 80% of them singletons. Only Caucasian adults living in Nashville, Tennessee served as donors. The sequence derives from a man aged 18 to 29 in good health. The chain recombines TRBV5-4 with TRBJ2-3; 15 positions match TRBD2. The sample was memory CD4+ T cells sorted from blood. Subset denoted: CD45RA-negative fraction. The DNA of the CDR3 is TGTGCCAGCAGCCCACGGACTAGCGGGGGGGATGATACGCAGTATTTT. Protein product: CASSPRTSGGDDTQYF. Full variable domain (outside the CDR3, taken from reference TRBV5-4 and TRBJ2-3): ETGVTQSPTHLIKTRGQQVTLRCSSQSGHNTVSWYQQALGQGPQFIFQYYREEENGRGNFPPRFSGLQFPNYSSELNVNALELDDSALYLCASSPRTSGGDDTQYFGPGTRLTVL.